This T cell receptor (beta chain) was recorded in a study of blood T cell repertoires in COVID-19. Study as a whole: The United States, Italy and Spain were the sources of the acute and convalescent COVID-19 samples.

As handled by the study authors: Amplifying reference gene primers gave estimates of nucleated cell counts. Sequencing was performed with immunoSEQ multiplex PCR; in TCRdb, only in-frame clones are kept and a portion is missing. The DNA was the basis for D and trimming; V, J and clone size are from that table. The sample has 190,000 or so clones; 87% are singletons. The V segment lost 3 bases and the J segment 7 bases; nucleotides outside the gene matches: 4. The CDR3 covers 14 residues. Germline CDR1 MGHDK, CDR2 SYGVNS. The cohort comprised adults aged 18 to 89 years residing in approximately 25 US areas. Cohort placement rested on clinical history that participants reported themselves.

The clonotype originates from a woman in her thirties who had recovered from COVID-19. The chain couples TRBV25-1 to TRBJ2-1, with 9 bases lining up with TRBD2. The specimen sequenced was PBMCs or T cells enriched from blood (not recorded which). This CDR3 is CASSDLAGRNEQFF. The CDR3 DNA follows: TGTGCCAGCAGTGATCTAGCGGGGCGGAATGAGCAGTTCTTC.